This entry features one T cell receptor beta chain sequence. These data come from a study of blood T cell repertoires in COVID-19. Study summary: Donors in the United States, Italy and Spain gave samples during acute or convalescent COVID-19. Sources were T cells, B-cell-depleted T cells, or PBMCs; the material itself was cDNA or gDNA.

The length of the CDR3 is 14 residues. V was pared by 5 bases and J by 4 bases, with 6 bases of the junction left unmatched. Germline CDR1 is MNHEY and CDR2 is SMNVEV (reference sequence). How the authors handled the data: It was from reference gene primer amplification that nucleated cell counts were estimated. Clones were sequenced by immunoSEQ multiplex PCR, and TCRdb holds only the in-frame ones, with some missing. The V and J calls and clone size are taken from that table; D and trimming were inferred from the DNA. Found here are roughly 250,000 clones, under 90% of them singletons; the top ten hold about 9.1%.

The origin of this receptor is a human donor in a cohort sampled during active COVID-19. The sample taken for sequencing was peripheral blood. The chain combines TRBV27 with TRBJ2-7, with TRBD1 matching over 9 bases. The CDR3 protein is CASSPQGAAYEQYF. As DNA, the CDR3 is TGTGCCAGCAGTCCACAGGGGGCCGCATACGAGCAGTACTTC.